This TCR beta chain was obtained from a study of blood T cell repertoires in COVID-19. Per germline, CDR1 SGDLS and CDR2 YYNGEE. The CDR3 length is 15 residues. V trimming: 4 bases; J trimming: 4 bases; junction bases outside the gene matches: 6. The repertoire was sequenced with immunoSEQ multiplex PCR; TCRdb's copy has only in-frame clones and lacks some. The sample gives 200,000 or so clones, 80% to 90% of which show up once; about 12% is in the top ten. This receptor was identified in a human donor in a cohort sampled during active COVID-19. The rearrangement uses TRBV9 and TRBJ1-1, with 11 nucleotides matching TRBD1. Specimen: peripheral blood. The CDR3 is CASSSTGTGGTEAFF. Written as DNA, the CDR3 is TGTGCCAGCAGCTCTACCGGGACAGGGGGCACTGAAGCTTTCTTT.